The T cell receptor (beta chain) under discussion was sequenced for a study of neurological immune-mediated disorders. V gave up 5 bases and J gave up 4 bases, with 13 bases separating them. The V gene's germline CDR1 is KGHSH and CDR2 LQKENI. The CDR3 has 14 residues. TCRdb re-derived calls from the 5' RACE reads in MiXCR, one entry per CDR3 protein. The sample shows 65,000 to 75,000 distinct CDR3 sequences, 4.5% to 6% of them seen only once. The specimen was PBMCs. The receptor's source is a woman aged 70-85 years with multiple sclerosis. V is TRBV18 and J is TRBJ2-3; the D is unclear. CDR3: CASSFNRGADTQYF. The CDR3 bases are TGTGCCAGCTCATTTAACAGAGGCGCAGATACGCAGTATTTT. The full variable domain, with the rest looked up from reference TRBV18 and TRBJ2-3, is NAGVMQNPRHLVRRRGQEARLRCSPMKGHSHVYWYRQLPEEGLKFMVYLQKENIIDESGMPKERFSAEFPKEGPSILRIQQVVRGDSAAYFCASSFNRGADTQYFGPGTRLTVL.